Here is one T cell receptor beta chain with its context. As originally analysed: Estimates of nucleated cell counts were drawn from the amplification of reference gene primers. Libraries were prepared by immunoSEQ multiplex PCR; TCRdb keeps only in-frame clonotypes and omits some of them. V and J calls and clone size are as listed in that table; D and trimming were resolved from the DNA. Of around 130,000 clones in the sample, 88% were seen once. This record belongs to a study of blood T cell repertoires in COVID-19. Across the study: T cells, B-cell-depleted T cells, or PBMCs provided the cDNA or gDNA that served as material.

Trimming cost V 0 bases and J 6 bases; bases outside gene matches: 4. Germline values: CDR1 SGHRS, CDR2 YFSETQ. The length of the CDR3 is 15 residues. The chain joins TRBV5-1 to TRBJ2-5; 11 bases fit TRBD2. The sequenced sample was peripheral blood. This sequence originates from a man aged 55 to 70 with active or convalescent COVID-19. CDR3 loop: CASSLDSGREKTQYF. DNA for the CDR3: TGCGCCAGCAGCTTGGATAGCGGGAGGGAAAAGACCCAGTACTTC.